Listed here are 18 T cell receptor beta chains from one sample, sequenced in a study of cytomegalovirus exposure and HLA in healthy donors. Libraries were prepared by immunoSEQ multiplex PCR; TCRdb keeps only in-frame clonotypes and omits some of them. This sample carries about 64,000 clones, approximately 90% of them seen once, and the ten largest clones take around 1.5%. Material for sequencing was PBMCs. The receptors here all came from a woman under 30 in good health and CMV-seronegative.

In DNA, the CDR3 is TGTGCCAGCAGTGTCGGGACAGGGCCCTACCTAGAAGGCTACACCTTC. Protein sequence: CASSVGTGPYLEGYTF. The chain carries TRBV25-1 and TRBJ1-2, with 9 bases aligning to TRBD1. CDR3 size: 16 residues. V dropped 4 bases and J dropped 8; count of bases not matched to a gene: 14. The germline V gene has CDR1 MGHDK and CDR2 SYGVNS.

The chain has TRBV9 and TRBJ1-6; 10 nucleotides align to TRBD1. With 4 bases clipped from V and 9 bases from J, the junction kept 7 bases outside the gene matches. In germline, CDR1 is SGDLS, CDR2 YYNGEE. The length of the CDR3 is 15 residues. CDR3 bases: TGTGCCAGCAGCTCCGGGACAGGGGCGGGTTCACCCCTCCACTTT. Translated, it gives CASSSGTGAGSPLHF.

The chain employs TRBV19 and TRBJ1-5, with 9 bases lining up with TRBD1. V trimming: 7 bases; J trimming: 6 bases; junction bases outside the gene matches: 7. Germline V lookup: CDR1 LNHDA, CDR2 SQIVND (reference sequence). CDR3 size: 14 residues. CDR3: CASNPGQGTQPQHF. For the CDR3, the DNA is TGTGCCAGTAACCCGGGACAGGGCACTCAGCCCCAGCATTTT.

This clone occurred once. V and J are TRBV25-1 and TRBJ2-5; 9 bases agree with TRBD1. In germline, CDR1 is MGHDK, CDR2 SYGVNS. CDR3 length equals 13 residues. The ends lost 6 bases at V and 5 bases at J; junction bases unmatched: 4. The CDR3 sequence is CASRDRGYETQYF. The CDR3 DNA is TGTGCCAGCAGGGACAGGGGTTATGAGACCCAGTACTTC.

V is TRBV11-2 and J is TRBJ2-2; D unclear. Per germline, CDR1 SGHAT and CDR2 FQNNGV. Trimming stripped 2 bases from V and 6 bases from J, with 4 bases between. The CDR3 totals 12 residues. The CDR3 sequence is CASSLRPGELFF. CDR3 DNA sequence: TGTGCCAGCAGCTTACGTCCCGGGGAGCTGTTTTTT.

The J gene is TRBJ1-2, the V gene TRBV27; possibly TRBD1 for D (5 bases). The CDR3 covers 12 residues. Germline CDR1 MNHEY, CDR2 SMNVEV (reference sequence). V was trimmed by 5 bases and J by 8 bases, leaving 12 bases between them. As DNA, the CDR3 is TGTGCCAGCAGTACAGGAGTTGAGGGCTACACCTTC. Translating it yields CASSTGVEGYTF.

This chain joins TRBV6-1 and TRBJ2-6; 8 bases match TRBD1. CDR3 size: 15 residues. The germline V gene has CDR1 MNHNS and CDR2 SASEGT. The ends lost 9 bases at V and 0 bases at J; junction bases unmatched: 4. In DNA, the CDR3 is TGTGCCAGTGAACAGGGGGTCTCTGGGGCCAACGTCCTGACTTTC. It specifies CASEQGVSGANVLTF.

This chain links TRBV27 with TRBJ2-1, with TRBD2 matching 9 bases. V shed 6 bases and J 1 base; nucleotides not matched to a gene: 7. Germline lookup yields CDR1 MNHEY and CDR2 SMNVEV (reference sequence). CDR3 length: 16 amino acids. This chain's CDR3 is CASRTPAGGSYNEQFF. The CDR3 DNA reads TGTGCCAGCAGAACTCCAGCGGGAGGTTCCTACAATGAGCAGTTCTTC.

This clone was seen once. Written as DNA, the CDR3 is TGTGCCAGCAGTTACTCAAGAACAGGGGGCTTCTATGGCTACACCTTC. This gives the protein CASSYSRTGGFYGYTF. This rearrangement joins TRBV6-5 to TRBJ1-2; TRBD1 aligns across 9 bases. The germline gives CDR1 MNHEY, CDR2 SVGAGI. V lost 0 bases to trimming and J lost 4 bases; unmatched junction nucleotides: 6. The CDR3 is made up of 16 amino acids.

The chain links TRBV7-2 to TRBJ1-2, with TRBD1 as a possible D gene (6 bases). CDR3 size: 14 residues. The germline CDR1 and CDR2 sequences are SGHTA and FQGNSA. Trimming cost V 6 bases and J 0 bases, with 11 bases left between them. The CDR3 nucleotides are TGTGCCAGCAGTTACAGGGAAGCTAACTATGGCTACACCTTC. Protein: CASSYREANYGYTF.

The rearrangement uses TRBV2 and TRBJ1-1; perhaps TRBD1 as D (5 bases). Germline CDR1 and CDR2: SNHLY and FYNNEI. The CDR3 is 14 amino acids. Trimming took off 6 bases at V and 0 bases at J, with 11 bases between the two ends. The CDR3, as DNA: TGTGCCAGCAGGGGGGGGAGGTTGAACACTGAAGCTTTCTTT. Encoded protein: CASRGGRLNTEAFF. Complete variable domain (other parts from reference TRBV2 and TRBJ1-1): EPEVTQTPSHQVTQMGQEVILRCVPISNHLYFYWYRQILGQKVEFLVSFYNNEISEKSEIFDDQFSVERPDGSNFTLKIRSTKLEDSAMYFCASRGGRLNTEAFFGQGTRLTVV.

This CDR3 is CASSLITGRTSYEQYF. Here the CDR3 DNA reads TGTGCCAGCAGCTTAATCACCGGGAGGACCTCCTACGAGCAGTACTTC. This chain links TRBV11-2 with TRBJ2-7, with 7 bases aligning to TRBD2. The CDR3 has 16 residues. Germline assignment: CDR1 SGHAT and CDR2 FQNNGV. The J segment lost 0 bases and the V segment lost 2 bases, leaving 7 bases of the junction unmatched.

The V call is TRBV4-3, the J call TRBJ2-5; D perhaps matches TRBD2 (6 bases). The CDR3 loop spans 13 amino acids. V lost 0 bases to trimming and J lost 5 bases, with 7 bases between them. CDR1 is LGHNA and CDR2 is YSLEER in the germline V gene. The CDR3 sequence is CASSQDAGETQYF. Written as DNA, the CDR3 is TGCGCCAGCAGCCAAGATGCGGGGGAGACCCAGTACTTC.

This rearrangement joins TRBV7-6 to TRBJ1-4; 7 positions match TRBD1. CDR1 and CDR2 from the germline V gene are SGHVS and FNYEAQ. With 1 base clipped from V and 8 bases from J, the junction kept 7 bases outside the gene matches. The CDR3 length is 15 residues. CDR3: CASSLGDSLMEKLFF. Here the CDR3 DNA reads TGTGCCAGCAGCTTAGGGGACAGTCTAATGGAAAAACTGTTTTTT.

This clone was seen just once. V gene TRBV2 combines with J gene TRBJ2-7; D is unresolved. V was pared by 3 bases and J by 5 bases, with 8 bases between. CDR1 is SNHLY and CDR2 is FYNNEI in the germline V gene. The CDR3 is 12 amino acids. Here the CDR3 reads CASSELSDEQYF. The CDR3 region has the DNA TGTGCCAGCAGTGAGTTATCGGACGAGCAGTACTTC.

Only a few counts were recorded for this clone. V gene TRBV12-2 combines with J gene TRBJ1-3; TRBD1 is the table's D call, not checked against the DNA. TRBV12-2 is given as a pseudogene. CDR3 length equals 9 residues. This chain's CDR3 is CASRFRNFF. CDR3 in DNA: TGTGCAAGTCGCTTCAGGAATTTTTTT.

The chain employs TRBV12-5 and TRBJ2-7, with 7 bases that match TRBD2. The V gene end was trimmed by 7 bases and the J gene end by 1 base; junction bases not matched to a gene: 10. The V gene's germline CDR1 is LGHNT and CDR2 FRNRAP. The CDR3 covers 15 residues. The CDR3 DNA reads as TGTGCTAGTGCTTTCGGACTAGGCCCGTCCTACGAGCAGTACTTC. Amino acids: CASAFGLGPSYEQYF. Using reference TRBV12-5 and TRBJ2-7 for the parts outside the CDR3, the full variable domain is DARVTQTPRHKVTEMGQEVTMRCQPILGHNTVFWYRQTMMQGLELLAYFRNRAPLDDSGMPKDRFSAEMPDATLATLKIQPSEPRDSAVYFCASAFGLGPSYEQYFGPGTRLTVT.

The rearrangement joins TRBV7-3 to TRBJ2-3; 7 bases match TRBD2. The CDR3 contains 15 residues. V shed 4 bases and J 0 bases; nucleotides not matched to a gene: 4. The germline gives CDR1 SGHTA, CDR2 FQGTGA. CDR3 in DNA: TGTGCCAGCAGCTCACTAGCGTCTAGCACAGATACGCAGTATTTT. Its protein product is CASSSLASSTDTQYF. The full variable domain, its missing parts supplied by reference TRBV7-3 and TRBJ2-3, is GAGVSQTPSNKVTEKGKYVELRCDPISGHTALYWYRQSLGQGPEFLIYFQGTGAADDSGLPNDRFFAVRPEGSVSTLKIQRTERGDSAVYLCASSSLASSTDTQYFGPGTRLTVL.